This TCR beta chain originates from a study of blood T cell repertoires in COVID-19. The wider study: Donors in the United States, Italy and Spain gave samples during acute or convalescent COVID-19.

Seattle's enrolled individuals joined amid active infection and were then monitored longitudinally. Original analysis: Amplifying reference gene primers gave estimates of nucleated cell counts. The protocol was immunoSEQ multiplex PCR, while the TCRdb copy is restricted to in-frame clones and leaves out a portion. The V and J calls and clone size are taken from that table; D and trimming were inferred from the DNA. This table holds 220,000 or so clones, around 83% found once. CDR3 size: 15 residues. Germline lookup yields CDR1 SQVTM and CDR2 ANQGSEA. Trimming removed 6 bases from V and 1 base from J; junction bases left unmatched: 11.

Material: peripheral blood. This receptor was obtained from a woman older than 75 with COVID-19, enrolled during active disease. The chain recombines TRBV29-1 with TRBJ2-5; 7 positions agree with TRBD1. The CDR3 loop is CSVAKIGQVQETQYF. The CDR3 nucleotides are TGCAGCGTCGCAAAGATCGGACAGGTCCAAGAGACCCAGTACTTC.